The text below deals with one T cell receptor (beta chain). As originally analysed: The assay estimated nucleated cells by amplifying reference gene primers. Produced via immunoSEQ multiplex PCR; TCRdb's table is partial and in-frame only. V and J calls and clone size are copied from that table; D and trimming were computed from the DNA. Of over 40,000 clones listed, around 80% are singletons. The data were taken from a study of blood T cell repertoires in COVID-19. Study summary: Samples taken during acute and convalescent COVID-19 were collected in the United States, Italy and Spain. In each case, the material was cDNA or gDNA derived from T cells, B-cell-depleted T cells, or PBMCs.

The CDR3 is made up of 13 amino acids. The V gene's germline CDR1 is SGHDT and CDR2 YYEEEE. The ends were cut back, 0 bases at V and 6 bases at J, with 10 bases in the middle. Specimen: peripheral blood. This TCR was sampled from a human donor in a cohort sampled during active COVID-19. The chain has TRBV5-6 and TRBJ2-7, with a weak D call TRBD2 (5 bases). The chain's CDR3 is CASSLGSSGEQYF. The CDR3 nucleotides are TGTGCCAGCAGCTTGGGGTCGAGCGGCGAGCAGTACTTC.